The 17 T cell receptor beta chains given below trace back to one sample, sequenced in a study of T cell changes during pregnancy in multiple sclerosis. Method: immunoSEQ multiplex PCR; TCRdb's copy keeps in-frame clones and lacks some. The sample holds about 41,000 clones, approximately 94% seen once. The specimen comprised CD8+ T cells from peripheral blood mononuclear cells, sampled in the third trimester of pregnancy. The source is a female donor with multiple sclerosis, enrolled in a pregnancy study.

J is TRBJ2-2 and V is TRBV28, with TRBD2 matching over 7 bases. CDR1 and CDR2 (germline): MDHEN, SYDVKM. With V trimmed by 6 bases and J by 0 bases, 4 bases remained unmatched. The CDR3 contains 15 residues. In nucleotides, the CDR3 is TGTGCCAGCAGCTATCTAGCGGCGAACACCGGGGAGCTGTTTTTT. It translates to CASSYLAANTGELFF.

V is TRBV6-1 and J is TRBJ1-5; TRBD1 matches at 7 bases. Germline loops: CDR1 MNHNS, CDR2 SASEGT. The length of the CDR3 is 16 residues. V lost 0 bases and J lost 6; bases outside the gene matches: 8. CDR3 coding DNA: TGTGCCAGCAGTGAAGCGACGACAGGGTCTCGTCAGCCCCAGCATTTT. Encoded protein: CASSEATTGSRQPQHF.

This clone has only one observation. This chain joins TRBV6-5 and TRBJ2-5; 7 bases agree with TRBD2. The V gene end was trimmed by 1 base and the J gene end by 4 bases; junction bases not matched to a gene: 3. Germline loops: CDR1 MNHEY, CDR2 SVGAGI. CDR3 length: 14 residues. Here the CDR3 DNA reads TGTGCCAGCAGTTACTTCGGGGAGGGAGAGACCCAGTACTTC. Residues: CASSYFGEGETQYF.

This rearrangement joins TRBV29-1 to TRBJ1-3; D not resolved. The CDR3 extends over 13 amino acids. V was cut by 2 bases and J by 6 bases, with 11 bases left in between. In germline, CDR1 is SQVTM, CDR2 ANQGSEA. The CDR3 spells CSVETESTNTIYF. CDR3 nucleotides: TGCAGCGTTGAAACAGAATCTACAAACACCATATATTTT.

V gene TRBV10-3 combines with J gene TRBJ1-1, with 9 bases lining up with TRBD1. The V segment lost 3 bases and the J segment 0 bases; nucleotides outside the gene matches: 2. There are 15 residues in the CDR3. Germline V CDR1 and CDR2: ENHRY, SYGVKD. CDR3 DNA: TGTGCCATCAGTGAAGGACAGGGGATGAACACTGAAGCTTTCTTT. This encodes CAISEGQGMNTEAFF.

V and J are TRBV4-1 and TRBJ2-7; TRBD2 matches 8 bases. J was trimmed by 3 bases and V by 2 bases; bases with no gene match: 9. CDR3 length equals 16 residues. Germline values: CDR1 MGHRA, CDR2 YSYEKL. DNA of the CDR3: TGCGCCAGCAGCCAATACAGCAGCGGGAGTCTCTACGAGCAGTACTTC. It specifies CASSQYSSGSLYEQYF.

The count of this clone is one. V is TRBV10-3 and J is TRBJ1-1; D may be TRBD1 (5 bases). This CDR3 is 15 amino acids long. From germline, CDR1 is ENHRY and CDR2 SYGVKD. Trimming cost V 3 bases and J 4 bases, with 15 bases left between them. The CDR3 DNA sequence: TGTGCCATCAGTGACTTCGACAGATCCGGCACTGAAGCTTTCTTT. It translates to CAISDFDRSGTEAFF.

J is TRBJ2-5 and V is TRBV15; 11 bases map to TRBD2. There are 17 residues in the CDR3. V lost 1 base to trimming and J lost 5 bases; unmatched junction nucleotides: 9. Germline CDR1 reads LNHNV; CDR2 reads YYDKDF (reference sequence). CDR3 coding DNA: TGTGCCACCAGCAGAGTGCGGACTAGCGGGCCGGTGGAGACCCAGTACTTC. Encoded protein: CATSRVRTSGPVETQYF.

The genes are TRBV5-4 and TRBJ2-1, with 7 positions matching TRBD2. V shed 4 bases and J 0 bases; nucleotides not matched to a gene: 1. The CDR3 is made up of 14 amino acids. Germline V lookup: CDR1 SGHNT, CDR2 YYREEE (reference sequence). CDR3 DNA sequence: TGTGCCAGCAGCCTAGCGGACTCCTACAATGAGCAGTTCTTC. This sequence encodes CASSLADSYNEQFF.

This sequence joins TRBV21-1 and TRBJ1-5; the D call in the table, TRBD1, was not verified against the DNA. TRBV21-1 is a pseudogene segment. The CDR3 has 16 amino acids. The CDR3 protein is CASSKSRLGGNQPQHF. The CDR3 DNA reads as TGTGCCAGCAGCAAGAGTAGGTTAGGGGGCAATCAGCCCCAGCATTTT.

V gene TRBV7-6 combines with J gene TRBJ2-3, with 7 positions matching TRBD2. Germline V CDR1 and CDR2: SGHVS, FNYEAQ. V lost 5 bases, J lost 4 bases, and 15 bases stayed unmatched. The CDR3 extends over 17 amino acids. The CDR3 sequence is CASSNPRGGSSPDTQYF. The CDR3 DNA sequence: TGTGCCAGCAGCAACCCCCGGGGCGGGAGTTCACCAGATACGCAGTATTTT.

The CDR3 sequence: CASSSTSLTKGQETQYF. The CDR3 coding sequence is TGTGCCAGCAGCTCGACGTCCTTGACGAAGGGGCAAGAGACCCAGTACTTC. The V call is TRBV5-6, the J call TRBJ2-5, with D maybe TRBD1 (5 bases). V lost 3 bases and J 2 bases, leaving 20 bases between the germline ends. The CDR3 runs to 17 residues. In germline, CDR1 is SGHDT, CDR2 YYEEEE. Full variable domain (rest looked up from reference TRBV5-6 and TRBJ2-5): DAGVTQSPTHLIKTRGQQVTLRCSPKSGHDTVSWYQQALGQGPQFIFQYYEEEERQRGNFPDRFSGHQFPNYSSELNVNALLLGDSALYLCASSSTSLTKGQETQYFGPGTRLLVL.

The V call is TRBV6-1, the J call TRBJ1-2; no firm D call. The CDR3 has 15 residues. Trimming cost V 3 bases and J 4 bases, with 15 bases left between them. The V gene's germline CDR1 is MNHNS and CDR2 SASEGT. The CDR3 DNA is TGTGCCAGCAGTGATGGCCAGATAATAGCCTATGGCTACACCTTC. It codes for CASSDGQIIAYGYTF.

The V gene is TRBV5-1, the J gene TRBJ2-7; D uncertain. This CDR3 contains 14 residues. Per the germline V gene, CDR1 is SGHRS and CDR2 is YFSETQ. Deletions cut 5 bases from V and 0 bases from J, with 12 bases between. CDR3 nucleotide sequence: TGCGCCAGCAGAAAATATCTAACCTCCTACGAGCAGTACTTC. This sequence encodes CASRKYLTSYEQYF.

This chain uses TRBV28 with TRBJ2-2; a weak D match, TRBD2 (6 bases). Germline CDR1 reads MDHEN; CDR2 reads SYDVKM. V was clipped by 8 bases and J by 4 bases, with 14 bases between them. CDR3 length: 14 residues. The CDR3 bases are TGTGCCAGCCTGACTAGTGGTGGCACCGGGGAGCTGTTTTTT. This codes for CASLTSGGTGELFF.

The J gene is TRBJ1-5, the V gene TRBV5-5, with D tentatively TRBD1 (5 bases). CDR3 size: 18 residues. Trimming removed 0 bases at V and 0 bases at J, with 16 bases between. Germline V gives CDR1 SGHKS, CDR2 YYEKEE (reference sequence). The CDR3 nucleotides read TGTGCCAGCAGCTTGGGAACCAGGGCCGATTATAGCAATCAGCCCCAGCATTTT. It is translated as CASSLGTRADYSNQPQHF. The full variable domain, with the rest looked up from reference TRBV5-5 and TRBJ1-5, is DAGVTQSPTHLIKTRGQQVTLRCSPISGHKSVSWYQQVLGQGPQFIFQYYEKEERGRGNFPDRFSARQFPNYSSELNVNALLLGDSALYLCASSLGTRADYSNQPQHFGDGTRLSIL.

This chain's CDR3 is CASSLEAGDSPHEQYF. The CDR3 DNA reads TGTGCCAGCAGTTTAGAGGCAGGGGACAGCCCCCACGAGCAGTACTTC. The genes are TRBV28 and TRBJ2-7; 7 nucleotides align to TRBD1. CDR1 is MDHEN, CDR2 SYDVKM, per germline. V lost 2 bases and J lost 5; bases outside the gene matches: 12. The CDR3 is made up of 16 amino acids.